The T cell receptor (beta chain) under discussion was sequenced for a study of CD8 T cells in Susac syndrome. Looking at the study overall: Sequenced Susac syndrome patients included more than five with clinically active disease and about eight in remission. The study's findings and limits: The study acknowledged a relatively small number of individuals in its TCR sequencing and HLA analysis.

Roughly 0.45 to 1 ug RNA was reverse transcribed with random hexamers. TCRdb reprocessed the immunoSEQ multiplex PCR reads via MiXCR and lists one record per CDR3 protein. The sample consists of roughly 220,000 distinct CDR3 sequences, around 93% of them appearing once. Patients with Susac syndrome showed fulfilment of recently defined diagnostic criteria for definite or probable disease. Germline CDR1 reads LGHNA; CDR2 reads YSLEER. The CDR3 has 15 amino acids. V was shortened by 0 bases and J by 5 bases, with 13 bases between the two germline ends. On this clonotype itself: Its antigen is not identified.

The chain is built from TRBV4-3 and TRBJ2-5; no clear D gene. This receptor was taken from a human donor with Susac syndrome. Sequences were obtained from CD4+ T cells from PBMCs. The chain's CDR3 is CASSQDLAEGETQYF. CDR3 coding DNA: TGCGCCAGCAGCCAAGATCTGGCAGAAGGCGAGACCCAGTACTTC.